Shown below are 22 T cell receptor beta chains from a single sample sequenced in a study of shared clonotypes between healthy human individuals. Clones were sequenced by immunoSEQ multiplex PCR, and TCRdb holds only the in-frame ones, with some missing. Of around 2.1 million clones detected, roughly 95% appear once; the ten largest clones hold roughly 0.13%. The specimen sequenced was naive CD4+ T cells sorted from blood. The subset was: CD45RA+ positively selected. The receptors here all came from a man between 18 and 29 years old in good health.

V and J are TRBV25-1 and TRBJ2-5; weak D call: TRBD1 (5 bases). The CDR3 is made up of 12 amino acids. V lost 1 base and J lost 7, with 7 bases in between. CDR1 MGHDK and CDR2 SYGVNS come from the germline V gene. The CDR3 region is CASSEWQGTQYF. The CDR3 nucleotides are TGTGCCAGCAGTGAATGGCAGGGGACCCAGTACTTC.

The CDR3 coding sequence is TGCAGCGCCAAACTAGGGAGCACAGATACGCAGTATTTT. Protein: CSAKLGSTDTQYF. The chain uses TRBV29-1 and TRBJ2-3; D is possibly TRBD2 (5 bases). The CDR3 consists of 13 residues. Germline loops: CDR1 SQVTM, CDR2 ANQGSEA. Trimming pared 7 bases from V and 0 bases from J, leaving 11 bases between.

The rearrangement uses TRBV7-2 and TRBJ2-7, with a tentative D call TRBD2 (6 bases). Trimming left V 1 base short and J 1 base short, with 17 bases between. Germline lookup yields CDR1 SGHTA and CDR2 FQGNSA. The CDR3 contains 17 residues. The CDR3 loop is CASSLVRDSGFSYEQYF. The CDR3 region has the DNA TGTGCCAGCAGCTTAGTCCGGGATAGCGGATTTTCCTACGAGCAGTACTTC.

The sample holds one count of this clone. The J gene is TRBJ1-2, the V gene TRBV19; TRBD1 matches at 8 bases. CDR3 length equals 13 residues. The V and J ends lost 6 bases and 7 bases, in that order; junction bases with no gene match: 7. Looked up from germline, CDR1 is LNHDA and CDR2 is SQIVND (reference sequence). The CDR3 DNA reads TGTGCCAGTAGCGAGTGGACAGGGACTGGCTACACCTTC. Translation gives CASSEWTGTGYTF.

The chain recombines TRBV4-2 with TRBJ1-6, with no clear D. The CDR3 totals 16 residues. The germline V gene has CDR1 LGHNA and CDR2 YNFKEQ. V shed 0 bases and J shed 3 bases, with 9 bases lying between them. CDR3 protein: CASSQESGFYNSPLHF. DNA for the CDR3: TGTGCCAGCAGCCAAGAATCGGGGTTCTATAATTCACCCCTCCACTTT.

This clone was seen a single time. The chain uses TRBV10-2 and TRBJ2-7; 11 positions match TRBD1. Germline trimming cut 7 bases from V and 3 bases from J; bases unmatched to any gene: 8. The germline V gene has CDR1 WSHSY and CDR2 SAAADI. The CDR3 is 15 amino acids. The CDR3 DNA reads as TGCGCCAGCACAACGCGGGACAGGGGGGACTACGAGCAGTACTTC. Its protein product is CASTTRDRGDYEQYF.

This rearrangement joins TRBV6-6 to TRBJ2-1; 10 nucleotides line up with TRBD1. Germline CDR1 and CDR2: MNHNY and SVGAGI (reference sequence). The CDR3 is made up of 16 amino acids. Unmatched junction bases numbered 7, after V lost 4 bases and J lost 4 bases. In DNA, the CDR3 is TGTGCCAGCAGTTTAGGAGGACAGGGGGGGTACAATGAGCAGTTCTTC. Translated, it gives CASSLGGQGGYNEQFF.

This clone was seen once. The genes are TRBV25-1 and TRBJ2-7, with D unclear. Germline V lookup: CDR1 MGHDK, CDR2 SYGVNS. V was clipped by 2 bases and J by 2 bases, with 10 bases between them. This CDR3 has 14 residues. CDR3 nucleotide sequence: TGTGCCAGCAGTGAACGTCCAGAAACCTACGAGCAGTACTTC. Residues: CASSERPETYEQYF.

The chain links TRBV5-4 to TRBJ1-2; TRBD1 agrees at 11 bases. The J segment lost 2 bases and the V segment lost 10 bases, leaving 1 base of the junction unmatched. CDR3 length: 12 residues. The germline V gene encodes CDR1 SGHNT and CDR2 YYREEE (reference sequence). CDR3 in DNA: TGTGCCGGACAGGGGGCCAACTATGGCTACACCTTC. This codes for CAGQGANYGYTF.

This chain joins TRBV9 and TRBJ2-3; the D is unclear. The germline V gene has CDR1 SGDLS and CDR2 YYNGEE. The CDR3 totals 13 residues. With 5 bases removed from V and 3 bases from J, the gap between germline ends came to 10 bases. The CDR3 sequence: CASRPTGTDTQYF. In nucleotides, the CDR3 is TGTGCCAGCAGACCAACTGGAACAGATACGCAGTATTTT. Using reference TRBV9 and TRBJ2-3 for the parts outside the CDR3, the full variable domain is DSGVTQTPKHLITATGQRVTLRCSPRSGDLSVYWYQQSLDQGLQFLIQYYNGEERAKGNILERFSAQQFPDLHSELNLSSLELGDSALYFCASRPTGTDTQYFGPGTRLTVL.

The chain recombines TRBV7-8 with TRBJ2-7; D is unclear. V was cut by 1 base and J by 0 bases, with 13 bases left in between. The CDR3 length is 16 residues. CDR1 is SGHVS and CDR2 is FQNEAQ in the germline V gene. In DNA form, the CDR3 reads TGTGCCAGCAGCTTAGTTGTCTTTCAAACCTCCTACGAGCAGTACTTC. It translates to CASSLVVFQTSYEQYF.

The rearrangement joins TRBV7-9 to TRBJ2-2; weak D call: TRBD1 (6 bases). This CDR3 is 16 amino acids long. The V and J ends lost 5 bases and 1 base respectively, with 14 bases between them. Germline-derived CDR1 and CDR2 are SEHNR and FQNEAQ (reference sequence). The CDR3 DNA sequence: TGTGCCAGCAGCCCCCGTTTACAGGGGAACACCGGGGAGCTGTTTTTT. Translating it yields CASSPRLQGNTGELFF.

The chain joins TRBV4-3 to TRBJ1-5, with D possibly matching TRBD1 (5 bases). The germline CDR1 and CDR2 sequences are LGHNA and YSLEER. The CDR3 loop spans 15 amino acids. Trimming took 3 bases from V and 0 from J, leaving 9 bases between them. CDR3 bases: TGCGCCAGCAGCCAGATGAGGGGTAGCAATCAGCCCCAGCATTTT. Translating gives CASSQMRGSNQPQHF.

The CDR3 protein is CASSKDKMVGQNTEAFF. The CDR3 DNA follows: TGTGCCAGCAGCAAGGACAAGATGGTAGGACAGAACACTGAAGCTTTCTTT. This chain uses TRBV21-1 with TRBJ1-1; whether TRBD1, the table's D call, matches the DNA was not checked. TRBV21-1 is flagged as a pseudogene. The CDR3 totals 17 residues.

CDR3 in DNA: TGTGCCAGCAGTTACCGGGGGGGCTACGAGCAGTACTTC. It encodes CASSYRGGYEQYF. V gene TRBV6-6 combines with J gene TRBJ2-7; 8 bases agree with TRBD2. Germline V gives CDR1 MNHNY, CDR2 SVGAGI (reference sequence). V lost 2 bases to trimming and J lost 3 bases; unmatched junction nucleotides: 0. The length of the CDR3 is 13 residues.

The chain is built from TRBV11-2 and TRBJ2-2; perhaps TRBD2 as D (5 bases). The CDR3 is 15 residues long. Germline CDR1 reads SGHAT; CDR2 reads FQNNGV. Trimming left V 6 bases short and J 0 bases short, with 11 bases between. The CDR3 DNA follows: TGTGCCAGCAGTGTAACGGGGTCGAACACCGGGGAGCTGTTTTTT. Protein sequence: CASSVTGSNTGELFF.

The rearrangement joins TRBV5-1 to TRBJ2-1, with a possible D match to TRBD1 (5 bases). There are 14 residues in the CDR3. Trimming took off 4 bases at V and 5 bases at J, with 13 bases between the two ends. Germline values: CDR1 SGHRS, CDR2 YFSETQ. The CDR3 loop is CASSTRTDNNEQFF. CDR3 nucleotide sequence: TGCGCCAGCAGCACGAGGACGGACAACAATGAGCAGTTCTTC.

This rearrangement joins TRBV10-3 to TRBJ1-1; TRBD1 matches at 10 bases. The CDR3 loop spans 13 amino acids. Per germline, CDR1 ENHRY and CDR2 SYGVKD. Losses at the gene ends were 11 bases for V and 1 base for J; bases not matched to a gene: 4. The CDR3 reads CAYGQGGNTEAFF. CDR3 DNA sequence: TGTGCCTATGGACAGGGGGGGAACACTGAAGCTTTCTTT.

This chain links TRBV27 with TRBJ1-6, with D tentatively TRBD1 (6 bases). The CDR3 is 15 residues long. V lost 4 bases and J lost 2, with 9 bases in between. Germline V gene sequence: CDR1 MNHEY, CDR2 SMNVEV (reference sequence). For the CDR3, the DNA is TGTGCCAGCAGTTGGACAGACGCCTATAATTCACCCCTCCACTTT. Translating it yields CASSWTDAYNSPLHF.

Regarding this clone: The same CDR3 arises from other DNA sequences in this sample as well. The chain carries TRBV11-2 and TRBJ2-7; 8 bases agree with TRBD1. From germline, CDR1 is SGHAT and CDR2 FQNNGV. Trimming removed 1 base from V and 2 bases from J; junction bases left unmatched: 1. CDR3 length equals 14 residues. The CDR3 nucleotides are TGTGCCAGCAGCTTAGGACAGGGGCCCTACGAGCAGTACTTC. Amino acids: CASSLGQGPYEQYF.

V is TRBV11-2 and J is TRBJ1-1; D is unclear. CDR3 length equals 13 residues. V was pared by 2 bases and J by 7 bases, with 11 bases between. Germline loops: CDR1 SGHAT, CDR2 FQNNGV. Here the CDR3 reads CASSLLGSFEAFF. As DNA, the CDR3 is TGTGCCAGCAGCTTACTGGGTTCTTTTGAAGCTTTCTTT.

The chain combines TRBV18 with TRBJ2-3; 11 bases map to TRBD2. Germline CDR1 is KGHSH and CDR2 is LQKENI. The CDR3 runs to 15 residues. Germline trimming cut 3 bases from V and 4 bases from J; bases unmatched to any gene: 3. This CDR3 reads CASSPIAGGPDTQYF. In DNA, the CDR3 is TGTGCCAGCTCACCGATAGCGGGAGGGCCAGATACGCAGTATTTT.